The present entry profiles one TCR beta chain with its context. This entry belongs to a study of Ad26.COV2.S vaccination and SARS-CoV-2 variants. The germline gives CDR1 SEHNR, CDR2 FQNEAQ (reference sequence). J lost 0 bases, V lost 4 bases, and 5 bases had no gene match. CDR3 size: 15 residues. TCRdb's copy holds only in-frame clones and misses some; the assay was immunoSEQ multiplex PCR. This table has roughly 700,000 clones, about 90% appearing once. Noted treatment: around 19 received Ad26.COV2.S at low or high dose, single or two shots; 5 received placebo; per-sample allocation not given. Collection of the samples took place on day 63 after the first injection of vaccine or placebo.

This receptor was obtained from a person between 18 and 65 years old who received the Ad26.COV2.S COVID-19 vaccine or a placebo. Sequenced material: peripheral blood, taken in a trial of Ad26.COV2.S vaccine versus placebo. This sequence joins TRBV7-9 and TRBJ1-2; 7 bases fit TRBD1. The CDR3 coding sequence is TGTGCCAGCAGCTCCGGACAGGAAGCTAACTATGGCTACACCTTC. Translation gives CASSSGQEANYGYTF. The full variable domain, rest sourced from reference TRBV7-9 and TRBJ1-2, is DTGVSQNPRHKITKRGQNVTFRCDPISEHNRLYWYRQTLGQGPEFLTYFQNEAQLEKSRLLSDRFSAERPKGSFSTLEIQRTEQGDSAMYLCASSSGQEANYGYTFGSGTRLTVV.